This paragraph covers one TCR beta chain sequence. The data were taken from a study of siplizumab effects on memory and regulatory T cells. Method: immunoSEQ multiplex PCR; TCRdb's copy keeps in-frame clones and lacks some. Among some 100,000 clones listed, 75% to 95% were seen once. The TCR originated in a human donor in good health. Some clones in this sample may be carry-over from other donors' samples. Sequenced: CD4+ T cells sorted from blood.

CDR3 in amino acids: CASSRTALNEQFF. CDR3 nucleotides: TGTGCCAGCAGTCGGACTGCTCTGAATGAGCAGTTCTTC. The chain couples TRBV6-5 to TRBJ2-1; a possible D gene is TRBD2 (5 bases). The CDR3 spans 13 residues. Trimming took off 5 bases at V and 7 bases at J, with 12 bases between the two ends. Germline-derived CDR1 and CDR2 are MNHEY and SVGAGI.